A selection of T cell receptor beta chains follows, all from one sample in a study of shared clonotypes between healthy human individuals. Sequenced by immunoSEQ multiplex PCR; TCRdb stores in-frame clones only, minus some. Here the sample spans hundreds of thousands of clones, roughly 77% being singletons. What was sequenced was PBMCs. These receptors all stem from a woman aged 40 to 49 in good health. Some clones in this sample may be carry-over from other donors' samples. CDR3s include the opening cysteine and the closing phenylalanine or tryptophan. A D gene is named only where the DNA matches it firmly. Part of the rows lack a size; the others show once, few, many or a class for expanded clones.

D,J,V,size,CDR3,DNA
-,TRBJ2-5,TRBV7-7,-,CASSFFPGTQETQYF,TGTGCTAGCAGCTTCTTTCCGGGCACCCAAGAGACCCAGTACTTC
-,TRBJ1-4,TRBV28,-,CASRAAGDSNEKLFF,TGTGCCAGCAGGGCTGCAGGGGATTCTAATGAAAAACTGTTTTTT
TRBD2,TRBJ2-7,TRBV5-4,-,CASSPGLAGRNEQYF,TGTGCCAGCAGCCCCGGACTAGCGGGAAGGAACGAGCAGTACTTC
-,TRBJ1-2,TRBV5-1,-,CASSFLDSYGYTF,TGCGCCAGCAGCTTTCTGGACAGCTATGGCTACACCTTC
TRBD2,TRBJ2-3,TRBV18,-,CASSLELADITDTQYF,TGTGCCAGCTCGCTTGAGCTAGCGGACATCACAGATACGCAGTATTTT
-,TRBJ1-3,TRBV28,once,CASRGFGQGSGNTIYF,TGTGCCAGCAGGGGCTTCGGGCAGGGTTCTGGAAACACCATATATTTT
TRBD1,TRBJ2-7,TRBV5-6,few,CASSRGTGPVGQYF,TGTGCCAGCAGCCGCGGGACAGGGCCCGTAGGGCAGTACTTC
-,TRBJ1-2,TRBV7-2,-,CASSLEVRRGYTF,TGTGCCAGCAGCTTAGAAGTCCGTCGGGGCTACACCTTC
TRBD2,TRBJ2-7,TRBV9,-,CASSAQLAGEDEQYF,TGTGCCAGCAGCGCACAATTGGCGGGAGAGGACGAGCAGTACTTC
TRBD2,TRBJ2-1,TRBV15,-,CATSRGGSGTPNEQFF,TGTGCCACCAGCAGAGGCGGGAGTGGGACTCCAAATGAGCAGTTCTTC
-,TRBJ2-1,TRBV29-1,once,CSALNPRTYSYNEQFF,TGCAGCGCCCTAAACCCCAGGACTTACTCCTACAATGAGCAGTTCTTC
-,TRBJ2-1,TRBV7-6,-,CASSLAGPYNEQFF,TGTGCCAGCAGCTTAGCGGGACCCTACAATGAGCAGTTCTTC